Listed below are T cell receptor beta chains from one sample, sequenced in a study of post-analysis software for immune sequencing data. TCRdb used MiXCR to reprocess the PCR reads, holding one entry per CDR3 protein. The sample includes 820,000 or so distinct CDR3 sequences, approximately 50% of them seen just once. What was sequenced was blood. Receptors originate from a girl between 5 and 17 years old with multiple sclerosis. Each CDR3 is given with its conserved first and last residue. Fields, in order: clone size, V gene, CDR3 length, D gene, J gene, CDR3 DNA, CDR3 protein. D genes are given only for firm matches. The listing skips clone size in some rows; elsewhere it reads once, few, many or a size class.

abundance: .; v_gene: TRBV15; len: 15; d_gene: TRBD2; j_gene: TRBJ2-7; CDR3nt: TGTGCCACCAGCAGAGCGGGGGGGGATCCCTACGAGCAGTACTTC; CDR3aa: CATSRAGGDPYEQYF
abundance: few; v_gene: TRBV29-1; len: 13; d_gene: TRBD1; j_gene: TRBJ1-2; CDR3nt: TGCAGCGTTTCCCAGGGGGCGAACTATGGCTACACCTTC; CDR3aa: CSVSQGANYGYTF
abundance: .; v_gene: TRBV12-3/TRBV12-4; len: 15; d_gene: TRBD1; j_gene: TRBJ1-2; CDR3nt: TGTGCCAGCAGCACGTTACAGGGGGCGCGGGACGGCTACACCTTC; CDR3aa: CASSTLQGARDGYTF
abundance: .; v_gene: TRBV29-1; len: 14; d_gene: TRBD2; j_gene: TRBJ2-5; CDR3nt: TGCAGCGTTGATCAAGCGGGGCTACAAGAGACCCAGTACTTC; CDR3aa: CSVDQAGLQETQYF
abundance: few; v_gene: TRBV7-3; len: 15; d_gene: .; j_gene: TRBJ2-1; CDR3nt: TGTGCCAGCAGCCCCAGACTAGGTAGATACAATGAGCAGTTCTTC; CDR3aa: CASSPRLGRYNEQFF
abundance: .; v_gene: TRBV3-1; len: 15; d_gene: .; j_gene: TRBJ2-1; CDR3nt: TGTGCCAGCAGCCTCGAACAGCGAGGGTTTGATGAGCAGTTCTTC; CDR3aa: CASSLEQRGFDEQFF
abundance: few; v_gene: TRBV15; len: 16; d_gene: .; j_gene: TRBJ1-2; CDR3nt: TGTGCCACCAGCAGAGATGCTCCCTCCACTAACTATGGCTACACCTTC; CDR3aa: CATSRDAPSTNYGYTF
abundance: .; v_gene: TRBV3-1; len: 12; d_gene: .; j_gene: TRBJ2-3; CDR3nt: TGTGCCAGCAGCCAAGATCAGAGTACGCAGTATTTT; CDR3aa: CASSQDQSTQYF
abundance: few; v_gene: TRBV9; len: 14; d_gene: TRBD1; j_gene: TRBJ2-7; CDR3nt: TGTGCCAGCAGCGTAGAACCGACAGGGTACGAGCAGTACTTC; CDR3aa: CASSVEPTGYEQYF
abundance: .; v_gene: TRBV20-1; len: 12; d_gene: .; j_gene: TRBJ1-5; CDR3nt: TGCAGTGCTGGGAGAATCAATCAGCCCCAGCATTTT; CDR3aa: CSAGRINQPQHF
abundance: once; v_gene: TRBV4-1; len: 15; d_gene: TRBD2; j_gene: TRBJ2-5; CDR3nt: TGCGCCAGCAGCCAAGACCTCGGGGGGCAAGAGACCCAGTACTTC; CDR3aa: CASSQDLGGQETQYF
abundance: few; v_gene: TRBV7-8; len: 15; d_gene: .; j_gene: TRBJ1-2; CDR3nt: TGTGCCAGCAGCCCAACTGTGGGGGGCAACTATGGCTACACCTTC; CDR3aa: CASSPTVGGNYGYTF
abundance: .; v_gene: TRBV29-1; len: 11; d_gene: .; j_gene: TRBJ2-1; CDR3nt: TGCAGCGGTGGGGGATACAATGAGCAGTTCTTC; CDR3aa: CSGGGYNEQFF
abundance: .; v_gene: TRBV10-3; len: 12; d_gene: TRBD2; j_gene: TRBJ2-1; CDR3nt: TGTGCCACCAAGCGGGGGGACAATGAGCAGTTCTTC; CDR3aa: CATKRGDNEQFF
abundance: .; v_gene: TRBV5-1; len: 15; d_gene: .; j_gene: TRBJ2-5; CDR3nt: TGCGCCAGCACCCCAGCGGCTAAGGTCCAAGAGACCCAGTACTTC; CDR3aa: CASTPAAKVQETQYF
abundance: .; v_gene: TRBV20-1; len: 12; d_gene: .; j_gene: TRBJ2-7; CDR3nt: TGCAGTGCCCAACCCCTATCCTACGAGCAGTACTTC; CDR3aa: CSAQPLSYEQYF
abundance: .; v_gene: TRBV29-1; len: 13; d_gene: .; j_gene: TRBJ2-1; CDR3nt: TGCAGCCTTAACAGGAAGTTGTACAATGAGCAGTTCTTC; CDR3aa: CSLNRKLYNEQFF
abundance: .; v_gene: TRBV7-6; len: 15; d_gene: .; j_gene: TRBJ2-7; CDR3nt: TGTGCCAGCAGCTTTGTGGCGGCCGCCTCCTACGAGCAGTACTTC; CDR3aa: CASSFVAAASYEQYF
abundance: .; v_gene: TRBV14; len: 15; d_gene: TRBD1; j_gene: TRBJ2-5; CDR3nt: TGTGCCAGCAGCCAATACGGACAGGGAAGGGAGACCCAGTACTTC; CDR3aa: CASSQYGQGRETQYF
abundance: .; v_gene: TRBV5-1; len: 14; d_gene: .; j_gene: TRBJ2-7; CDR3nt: TGCGCCAGCAGCCCTGGGCAGGACCTCTACGAGCAGTACTTC; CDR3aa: CASSPGQDLYEQYF
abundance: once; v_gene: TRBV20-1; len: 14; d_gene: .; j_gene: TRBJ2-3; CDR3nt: TGCAGTGCTAGATGGGCTTCCGGGGTCGATACGCAGTATTTT; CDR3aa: CSARWASGVDTQYF
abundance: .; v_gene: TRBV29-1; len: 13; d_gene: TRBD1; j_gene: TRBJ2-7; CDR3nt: TGCAGCGTTACTTTCAGACAGGGGTACGAGCAGTACTTC; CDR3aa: CSVTFRQGYEQYF
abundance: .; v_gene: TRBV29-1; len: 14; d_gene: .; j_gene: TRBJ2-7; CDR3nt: TGCAGCGTTTGGGAGACTAGAACGGGCAATGAGCAGTACTTC; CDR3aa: CSVWETRTGNEQYF